This T cell receptor (beta chain) appears in the sequencing data of a study of T-cell reconstitution after alpha-beta-depleted transplantation in children (dated by TCRdb to about 2016). Concerning the study at large: Using TCR repertoire profiling, the study followed T-cell immune reconstitution in a quantitative way in children after TCRalphabeta/CD19-depleted allogeneic hematopoietic cell transplantation.

Sequences SGHTA (CDR1) and FQGTGA (CDR2) are obtained from the germline V gene. Measured from the cysteine to the phenylalanine, the CDR3 is 13 residues long. Only the CDR3 DNA is retained, 39 bases long and in frame from the first base. The V and J ends are trimmed by 2 bases and 3 bases, leaving 7 bases between them. The library was obtained by PCR. The run used an Illumina HiSeq 2500. TCR libraries were prepared with molecular barcoding, using unique molecular identifiers to normalize TCRbeta repertoire quantification. The raw public data were reprocessed by TCRdb itself: fastp quality trimming at Q25, MiXCR clonotype calling, in-frame beta chains only. One record per CDR3 amino acid sequence lists the most common genes and DNA. For this sample there are roughly 500,000 distinct CDR3 sequences; 9.5% to 15% appear just once. The top ten clonotypes cover over 5.5% of the sample. In the case of this clonotype: Its antigen remains unidentified. The record has no base qualities; no much larger clone is one base away.

The sequence is built from TRBV7-3 and TRBJ2-5; TRBD2 might be the D gene, on 6 matching bases. The sequenced sample was PBMCs from the stem cell graft donor, obtained from the stem cell graft. The source is a human donor who donated a stem cell graft to a child with combined immunodeficiency. The CDR3 loop reads CASSLWTKETQYF. Read as DNA, the sequence is TGTGCCAGCAGCTTATGGACTAAAGAGACCCAGTACTTC.